This T cell receptor beta chain was recovered during a study of T cells expressing NK-cell markers. Study at large: It was sorted CD3+CD56-NKG2C+, CD3+CD56+NKG2C- and CD3+CD56+NKG2C+ T cells that provided the TCR beta repertoires. Just one sequenced donor of eight was HCMV-seronegative, while seven were seropositive. Broader study findings: The CD3+CD56-NKG2C+ fraction of several donors was also led by these clonotypes.

Making the TCR beta cDNA relied on 5'RACE template switching with UMIs. TCRdb reprocessed the 5' RACE reads, keeping one entry per CDR3 protein, no DNA. The table lists about 160,000 distinct CDR3 sequences. The germline gives CDR1 SNHLY, CDR2 FYNNEI. The CDR3 consists of 13 residues. Points on this clonotype: Antigen unknown.

The chain has TRBV2 and TRBJ1-1; absent DNA, TCRdb's TRBD1 call cannot be checked. This clonotype originated in a woman between 18 and 70 years old in good health. Sequenced material: blood T cells: a sorted CD56 or NKG2C T cell subset, CD4+ or CD8+ T cells, or bulk PBMC T cells (not recorded which). CDR3 region: CASSATRDTEAFF.